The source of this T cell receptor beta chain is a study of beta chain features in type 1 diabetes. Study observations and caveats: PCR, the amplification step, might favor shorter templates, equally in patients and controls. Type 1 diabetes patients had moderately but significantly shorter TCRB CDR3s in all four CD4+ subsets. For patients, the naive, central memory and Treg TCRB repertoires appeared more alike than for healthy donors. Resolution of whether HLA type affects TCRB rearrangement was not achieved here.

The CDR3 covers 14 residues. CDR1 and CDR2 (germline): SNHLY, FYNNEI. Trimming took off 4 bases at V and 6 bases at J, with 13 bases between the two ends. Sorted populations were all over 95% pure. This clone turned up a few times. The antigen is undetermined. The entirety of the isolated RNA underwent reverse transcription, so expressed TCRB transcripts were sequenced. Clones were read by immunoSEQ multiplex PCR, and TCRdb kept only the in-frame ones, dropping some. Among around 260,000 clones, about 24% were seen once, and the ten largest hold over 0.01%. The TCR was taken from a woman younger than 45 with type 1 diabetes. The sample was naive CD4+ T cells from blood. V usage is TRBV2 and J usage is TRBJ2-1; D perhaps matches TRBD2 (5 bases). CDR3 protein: CASSVSRGSNEQFF. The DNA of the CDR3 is TGTGCCAGCAGTGTCAGCCGGGGATCCAATGAGCAGTTCTTC. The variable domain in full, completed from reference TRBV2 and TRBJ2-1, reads EPEVTQTPSHQVTQMGQEVILRCVPISNHLYFYWYRQILGQKVEFLVSFYNNEISEKSEIFDDQFSVERPDGSNFTLKIRSTKLEDSAMYFCASSVSRGSNEQFFGPGTRLTVL.